Sequencing of this TCR beta chain was carried out in a study of blood T cell repertoires in COVID-19 (dated by TCRdb to the early 2020s). The study in broad terms: Samples from collaborators originated in the United States, Italy and Spain and spanned both the acute and convalescent phases of COVID-19. The material from the prospective study consisted of cDNA or gDNA derived from T cells, B-cell-depleted T cells, or PBMCs. Where available, HLA class I and class II types were obtained from metadata supplied by the sample provider rather than from assay-based typing. The sample metadata nearly always contained a de-identified subject ID, COVID-19 status, age in years and sex. Samples were obtained from the ongoing ImmuneRACE study (first 160 participants) and from roughly 1,300 subjects provided by 6 global collaborators. Subjects who had been exposed to COVID-19, were actively infected with it, or had recovered from it provided the deeply sampled blood TCRbeta repertoires that made up the dataset. The repertoires were released in a freely available public database meant as a resource for research on the immune response to SARS-CoV-2. Study-wide findings and limitations: Clinical and demographic metadata were provided uncurated, with the amount varying by source and participant.

The immunoSEQ Assay, a bias-controlled multiplex PCR, was used to amplify TCRbeta CDR3 regions from genomic DNA. On the authors' methods: The number of nucleated cells in each sample was estimated from the amplification of reference gene primers within the assay. Sequence reads were collapsed and filtered to measure the absolute abundance of every unique TCRbeta CDR3 rearrangement. For each sample, productive Simpson clonality was calculated as the square root of Simpson's diversity index over productive rearrangements. Here the immuneACCESS table is served through TCRdb, limited to in-frame sequences with V and J called. Missing clones are a known gap in these copies; in checked studies unresolved V genes cover under half, and the rest lacks a known reason. Clonal size and the V and J genes are those of that table, whereas D and trimming came from the DNA. The sample table records 95,000 to 100,000 clones; around 93% of these occur just once. The ten largest clones add up to 17% of the sample.

Its CDR3 holds 16 amino acids, cysteine through phenylalanine. Just CDR3 DNA is preserved here, 48 bases in frame from base 1. Based on the germline V gene, the CDR1 and CDR2 sequences are MNHEY and SVGAGI. The germline V and J ends show losses of 3 bases and 8 bases respectively, and no gene match explains 9 bases of the junction. Whole blood was collected in K2EDTA tubes by collaborating institutions according to the institutions' own protocols. For TCRbeta analysis, collaborators shipped samples as frozen whole blood, isolated PBMCs, or DNA extracted from either of those sample types. With respect to this clone: No antigen is known for it. Base qualities were left out, and no much larger clone turns up one base away.

Rearrangement joined TRBV6-5 to TRBJ1-4, with 10 junctional bases fitting TRBD1. The sequenced sample consisted of peripheral blood. This clonotype was sampled from a man aged 50 or older with acute or convalescent COVID-19. The CDR3 protein sequence reads: CASSYKRPGQGEKLFF. The base sequence is TGTGCCAGCAGTTATAAAAGGCCGGGACAGGGGGAAAAACTGTTTTTT.